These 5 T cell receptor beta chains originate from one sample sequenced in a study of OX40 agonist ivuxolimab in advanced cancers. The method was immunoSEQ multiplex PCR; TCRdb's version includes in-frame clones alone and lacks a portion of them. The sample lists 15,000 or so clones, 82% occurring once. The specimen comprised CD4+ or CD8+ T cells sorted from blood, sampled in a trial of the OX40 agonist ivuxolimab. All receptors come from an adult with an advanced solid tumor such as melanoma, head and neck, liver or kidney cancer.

The CDR3 reads CASSQQGLGYNEQFF. DNA for the CDR3: TGTGCCAGCAGCCAACAGGGGCTGGGCTACAATGAGCAGTTCTTC. The chain carries TRBV7-2 and TRBJ2-1; 7 nucleotides match TRBD1. This CDR3 comprises 15 residues. Unmatched junction bases numbered 7, after V lost 5 bases and J lost 3 bases. Germline V gene lookup returns CDR1 SGHTA and CDR2 FQGNSA.

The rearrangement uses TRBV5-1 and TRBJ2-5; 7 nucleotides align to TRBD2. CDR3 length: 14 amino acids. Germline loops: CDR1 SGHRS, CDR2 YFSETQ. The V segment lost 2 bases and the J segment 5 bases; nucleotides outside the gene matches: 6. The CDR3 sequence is CASSLKTSAETQYF. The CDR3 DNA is TGCGCCAGCAGCTTAAAAACTAGCGCGGAGACCCAGTACTTC.

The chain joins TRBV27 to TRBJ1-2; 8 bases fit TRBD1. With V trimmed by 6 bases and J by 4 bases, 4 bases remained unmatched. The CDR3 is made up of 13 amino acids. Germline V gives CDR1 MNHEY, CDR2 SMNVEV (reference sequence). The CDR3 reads CASRTGAFYGYTF. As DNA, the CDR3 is TGTGCCAGCAGGACAGGGGCTTTCTATGGCTACACCTTC.

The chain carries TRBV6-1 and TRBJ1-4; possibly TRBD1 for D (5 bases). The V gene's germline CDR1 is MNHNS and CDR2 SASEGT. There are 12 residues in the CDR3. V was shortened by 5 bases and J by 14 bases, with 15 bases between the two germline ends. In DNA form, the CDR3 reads TGTGCCAGCAGTACCTGGGACCGCATCCTGTTTTTT. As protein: CASSTWDRILFF.

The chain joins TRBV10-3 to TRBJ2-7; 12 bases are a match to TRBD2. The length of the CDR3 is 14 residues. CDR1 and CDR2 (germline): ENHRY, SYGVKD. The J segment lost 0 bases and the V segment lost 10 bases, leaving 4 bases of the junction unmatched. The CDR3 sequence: CATWTSGTSYEQYF. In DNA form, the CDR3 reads TGTGCCACCTGGACTAGCGGGACCTCCTACGAGCAGTACTTC.